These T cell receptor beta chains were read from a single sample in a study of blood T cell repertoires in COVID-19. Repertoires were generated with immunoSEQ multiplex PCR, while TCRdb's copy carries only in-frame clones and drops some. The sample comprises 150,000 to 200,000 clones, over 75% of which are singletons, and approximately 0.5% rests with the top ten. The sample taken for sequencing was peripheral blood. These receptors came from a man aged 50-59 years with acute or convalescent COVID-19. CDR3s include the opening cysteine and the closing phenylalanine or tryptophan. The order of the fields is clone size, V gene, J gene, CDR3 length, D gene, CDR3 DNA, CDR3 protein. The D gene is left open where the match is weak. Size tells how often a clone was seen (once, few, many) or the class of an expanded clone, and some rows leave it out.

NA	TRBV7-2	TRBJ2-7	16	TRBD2	TGTGCCAGCAGCTTAGTTCGGACTAGCGGAGGGTACGAGCAGTACTTC	CASSLVRTSGGYEQYF
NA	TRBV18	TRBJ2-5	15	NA	TGTGCCAGCTCCCCGGGGATTTCGGTACAAGAGACCCAGTACTTC	CASSPGISVQETQYF
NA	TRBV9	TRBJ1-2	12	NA	TGTGCCAGCAGCGTAGACACCTATGGCTACACCTTC	CASSVDTYGYTF
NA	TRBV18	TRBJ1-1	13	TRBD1	TGTGCCAGCTCACCAGGGACAGAACGTCAAGCTTTCTTT	CASSPGTERQAFF
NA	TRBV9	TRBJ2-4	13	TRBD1	TGTGCCAGCAGCGTACCGGGACAGGCCATTCAGTACTTC	CASSVPGQAIQYF
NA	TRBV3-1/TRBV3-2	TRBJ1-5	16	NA	TGTGCCAGCAGCCAAGATCCTAAGCTATCCCATCAGCCCCAGCATTTT	CASSQDPKLSHQPQHF
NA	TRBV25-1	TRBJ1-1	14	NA	TGTGCCAGCAGTGAATACGGGGGGGGTACTGAAGCTTTCTTT	CASSEYGGGTEAFF
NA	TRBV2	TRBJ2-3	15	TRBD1	TGTGCCAGCATCCGGGACAGGGAGAGGACAGATACGCAGTATTTT	CASIRDRERTDTQYF
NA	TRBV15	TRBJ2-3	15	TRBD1	TGTGCCACCAGCACCCGGGACAGTAGCACAGATACGCAGTATTTT	CATSTRDSSTDTQYF
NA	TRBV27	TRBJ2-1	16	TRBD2	TGTGCCAGCAGTTTGGTGGTTAGCGGGATCTACAATGAGCAGTTCTTC	CASSLVVSGIYNEQFF
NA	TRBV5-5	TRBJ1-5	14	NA	TGTGCCAGCAGCTTGGAGGGAGGATGGCAGCCCCAGCATTTT	CASSLEGGWQPQHF
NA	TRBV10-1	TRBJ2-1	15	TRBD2	TGCGCCACAGAAACACGGACTAGTGAGGGTTATGAGCAGTTCTTC	CATETRTSEGYEQFF
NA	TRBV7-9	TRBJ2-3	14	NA	TGTGCCAGCAGCTTGGCTGGGAGTACAGATACGCAGTATTTT	CASSLAGSTDTQYF
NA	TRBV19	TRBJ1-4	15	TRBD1	TGTGCCAGTAGTACTTGGACAGGGGGTGGTGAAAAACTGTTTTTT	CASSTWTGGGEKLFF
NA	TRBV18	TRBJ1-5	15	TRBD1	TGTGCCAGCTCACCTGCCGGGCAGGGGGGACAGCCCCAGCATTTT	CASSPAGQGGQPQHF
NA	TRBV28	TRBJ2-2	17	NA	TGTGCCAGCAGTTTCCCCTCGGGTGGTAGAGGTACCGGGGAGCTGTTTTTT	CASSFPSGGRGTGELFF
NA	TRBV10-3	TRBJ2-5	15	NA	TGTGCCATCAGTGAGACGATGGCGGCGGAAGAGACCCAGTACTTC	CAISETMAAEETQYF
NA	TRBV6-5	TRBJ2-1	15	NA	TGTGCCAGCAGGCCCCGGGGGTCGTGGGGCAATGAGCAGTTCTTC	CASRPRGSWGNEQFF
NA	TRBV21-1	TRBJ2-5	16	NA	TGTGCCAGCAGGCCAAGACTAGCGGGGATTCAAGAGACCCAGTACTTC	CASRPRLAGIQETQYF
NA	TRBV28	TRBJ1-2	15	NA	TGTGCCAGCAGTTTTACGCAGACAGGCGGGGGGGGCTACACCTTC	CASSFTQTGGGGYTF
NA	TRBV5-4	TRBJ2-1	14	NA	TGTGCCAGCAGCTTGGACGACAGCAACAATGAGCAGTTCTTC	CASSLDDSNNEQFF
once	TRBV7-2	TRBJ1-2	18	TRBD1	TGTGCCAGCAGCTTAGAGGTCGGGACAGGGTCCTCCTTCTATGGCTACACCTTC	CASSLEVGTGSSFYGYTF
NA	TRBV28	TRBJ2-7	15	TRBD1	TGTGCCAGCACCCGCGTGAGGGGGCGAATCAACGAGCAGTACTTC	CASTRVRGRINEQYF
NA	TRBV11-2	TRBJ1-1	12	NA	TGTGCCAGCAGCTTTGAGGGTATTGAAGCTTTCTTT	CASSFEGIEAFF
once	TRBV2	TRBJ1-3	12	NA	TGTGCCAGCGCAGGGGAAGGAAACACCATATATTTT	CASAGEGNTIYF
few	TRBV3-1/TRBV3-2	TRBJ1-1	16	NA	TGTGCCAGCAGCCCCCGACCCGCGGCCTTGCACACTGAAGCTTTCTTT	CASSPRPAALHTEAFF
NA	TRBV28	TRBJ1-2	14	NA	TGTGCCAGCAGTTATGGCGGGGGCGGGTATGGCTACACCTTC	CASSYGGGGYGYTF
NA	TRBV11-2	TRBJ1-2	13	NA	TGTGCCAGCAGCGCCGGACAAGACTATGGCTACACCTTC	CASSAGQDYGYTF